A selection of T cell receptor beta chains follows, all from one sample in a study of tumor and adjacent non-tumor tissue in lung cancer. MiXCR, run by TCRdb on the multiplex PCR reads, gives a single entry per CDR3 protein. The data show about 100,000 distinct CDR3 sequences, more than 55% seen once. Sequencing was performed on distant non-tumor lung tissue. These receptors originate from a man aged 25 to 40 with non-small cell lung cancer. Both conserved end residues are part of each CDR3. D genes are given only for firm matches. Clone size appears in some rows only: once, few, many, or a class for an expanded clone.

TRBV11-3	TRBJ2-2	once	NA	TGTGCCTGCAGCCCCCAAATGGCCGGGGAGCCGTTTTTT	CACSPQMAGEPFF
TRBV12-3/TRBV12-4	TRBJ2-7	many	NA	TGTGCCAGCCGCAACTCGTTTTCGGACAACCGACACGAGCAGTACTTC	CASRNSFSDNRHEQYF
TRBV13	TRBJ1-3	few	TRBD1	TGTGCCAGCAGCTGGGACAGGTATACGTCTGGAAACACCATATATTTT	CASSWDRYTSGNTIYF
TRBV5-1	TRBJ2-7	few	TRBD2	TGCGCCAGCAGAGGGAGGGCAGAGGACGAGCAGTACTTC	CASRGRAEDEQYF
TRBV9	TRBJ2-1	once	NA	TGTGCCAGCAGTGTAGGTGGGGCTTCCTACAATGAGCAGTTCTTC	CASSVGGASYNEQFF
TRBV29-1	TRBJ1-1	NA	NA	TGCAGCGGGTCCAGGGAGGAGGATGCTTTCTTT	CSGSREEDAFF
TRBV20-1	TRBJ2-3	NA	TRBD2	TGCAGTACCCCCTTGGCGACTAGCACAGATACGCAATATTTT	CSTPLATSTDTQYF
TRBV5-1	TRBJ1-1	NA	NA	TGCGCCAGCAGCCACTCGGGCGAGAACACTGAAGCTTTCTTT	CASSHSGENTEAFF
TRBV11-2	TRBJ2-1	NA	TRBD2	TGTGCCAGCAGCTCGCTCGTAGCGGGGCCTTCCAGTGAGCAGTCCTTC	CASSSLVAGPSSEQSF
TRBV5-1	TRBJ2-1	many	NA	TGCGCCAGCAGCTTGGGGGGGTCCTACAATGAGCAGTTCTTC	CASSLGGSYNEQFF
TRBV2	TRBJ1-3	NA	NA	TGTGCCAGCAGCTTCGACTCCGGAAACACCATATATTTT	CASSFDSGNTIYF
TRBV12-5	TRBJ1-3	many	NA	TGTGCTAGTGGTTTGGAACCTTCTGGAAACACCATATATTTT	CASGLEPSGNTIYF
TRBV5-5	TRBJ1-1	many	NA	TGTGCCAGCAGCTCTCTTGGACAGCTATTAGGGAACACTGAAGCTTTCTTT	CASSSLGQLLGNTEAFF
TRBV11-2	TRBJ2-3	many	TRBD2	TGTGCCAGCAGCCCTGGGACTAGCGGGAGGGCCCGAGATACGCAGTATTTT	CASSPGTSGRARDTQYF
TRBV21-1	TRBJ2-3	NA	NA	TGTGCCATCAGCATCTGCTACCGCGAGCGGGAACCGCCCGAACGCACAGATACGCAGTATTTT	CAISICYREREPPERTDTQYF
TRBV5-1	TRBJ1-6	few	NA	TGCGCCAGCAGCCGAACGCAGGGTAATTCACCCCTCCACTTT	CASSRTQGNSPLHF
TRBV6-1	TRBJ2-2	many	NA	TGTGCCAGCAGCCCGGGGGACACCGGGGAGCTGTTTTTT	CASSPGDTGELFF
TRBV6-6	TRBJ1-1	many	NA	TGTGCCAGCAGCAAGGTGGGCACTGAAGCTTTCTTT	CASSKVGTEAFF
TRBV29-1	TRBJ1-1	NA	NA	TGCAGCCTTTCAGTCTCCCTCACGTGGCCTTTCTTT	CSLSVSLTWPFF
TRBV20-1	TRBJ1-6	few	NA	TGCAGTACTAGAGATCAGGGCCGAGGTTATTCACCCCCCCACTTT	CSTRDQGRGYSPPHF
TRBV6-5	TRBJ2-1	NA	NA	TGTGCCAGCAATTACGGCCCGAGAGGCGATGAGCAGCTCTTC	CASNYGPRGDEQLF
TRBV6-5	TRBJ2-6	once	NA	TGTGCCAGCGGCTTAACCACCGCATGGACCTCCGGGGCCAACGTCCTGACTTTC	CASGLTTAWTSGANVLTF
TRBV6-5	TRBJ2-7	NA	NA	TGTGCCAGCAGTGTCAGTGGGAGGACCGTCGAGCAGTACTTC	CASSVSGRTVEQYF
TRBV29-1	TRBJ2-3	once	NA	NA	CSLVGRGTDTQYF
TRBV20-1	TRBJ1-5	many	NA	TGCAGTGCTAGAGTTTGGGGGGGAGACGATCAGCCCCAGCATTTT	CSARVWGGDDQPQHF
TRBV7-9	TRBJ2-2	NA	NA	TGTGCCAGCAGTCAGGTGGCCCAAAACACCCGGGAGCTGTTTTTT	CASSQVAQNTRELFF
TRBV7-8	TRBJ2-2	NA	NA	TGTGCCATCAGCTTAGTAGGACGGTATTCGAAAACCGGGGAGCTGTTTTTT	CAISLVGRYSKTGELFF
TRBV20-1	TRBJ2-1	NA	NA	TGCAGTGCTAGCGAGATTAGGGATGAGCAATTATTC	CSASEIRDEQLF
TRBV20-1	TRBJ1-2	NA	TRBD1	TGCAGTGCTAGAGATAACGAGGGGGCTGACTACACCTTC	CSARDNEGADYTF
TRBV11-2	TRBJ2-3	NA	NA	TGTGCCAGCAACTTAGATCTGGGACACAGAACAGATACGCAGTATTTT	CASNLDLGHRTDTQYF
TRBV9	TRBJ2-1	many	NA	TGTGCCAGCAGCTCAACGTCTGAGCAGTTCTTC	CASSSTSEQFF
TRBV12-3/TRBV12-4	TRBJ1-2	many	NA	TGTGCCAGCAGGCCTAAAGGAGCTACTAACTATGGCTACACCTTC	CASRPKGATNYGYTF
TRBV28	TRBJ2-5	few	NA	TGTGCCAGCAGTATTGGGATGGAGGCCTTCCAAGAGACCCAGTACTTC	CASSIGMEAFQETQYF
TRBV11-2	TRBJ2-1	few	NA	TGTGCCAGTAGCCTCACCCAGGGGGGGACTTATGAGCAGCTCTTC	CASSLTQGGTYEQLF
TRBV12-3/TRBV12-4	TRBJ1-3	many	NA	TGTGCCAGCAGCCGAGGTTCAGGTGGAAACACCATATATTTT	CASSRGSGGNTIYF
TRBV6-1	TRBJ1-5	few	TRBD1	TGTGCCAGCAGTAAACCTGGACAGGGCGGCCCAAATCAGCCCCAGCATTTT	CASSKPGQGGPNQPQHF
TRBV19	TRBJ1-6	few	NA	TGTGCCAGTAGCCTTACGATCAGGGAGAATTCACCCCTCCACTTT	CASSLTIRENSPLHF
TRBV6-1	TRBJ2-3	NA	NA	TGTGCCAGCAATGGACTGGCGGGGAGCACAGATACGCAGTATTTT	CASNGLAGSTDTQYF
TRBV13	TRBJ2-4	NA	NA	TGTGCCAGCAGCTTAGGCAGGGACAAAAACATTCAGTACTTC	CASSLGRDKNIQYF
TRBV7-3	TRBJ1-5	NA	TRBD1	TGTGCCAGCAGCCAAGAAAGGACAGGGAACTATCAGCCCCAGCATTTT	CASSQERTGNYQPQHF
TRBV4-2	TRBJ2-1	NA	TRBD2	TGTGCCAGCAGCCAAGAGACAACGGGGACTATCTACAACGAGCAGTTCTTC	CASSQETTGTIYNEQFF
TRBV20-1	TRBJ1-5	NA	TRBD1	TGCAGTGCTGGAGGCGGGACAGGGCAGGGTCAGCCCCCGCATTTT	CSAGGGTGQGQPPHF
TRBV12-3/TRBV12-4	TRBJ2-1	once	NA	TGTGCCAGCAGTTTATGGAATAAACAGTTCTTC	CASSLWNKQFF
TRBV11-1	TRBJ2-4	NA	NA	TGTGCCAGCATCCACTTAGGCAGGGCGACCAATAACATTCAGTACTTC	CASIHLGRATNNIQYF
TRBV6-2/TRBV6-3	TRBJ2-2	many	NA	TGTGCCAGCAGGAAGGGACTTGTAGACACCGGGGAGCTGTTTTTT	CASRKGLVDTGELFF
TRBV5-5	TRBJ2-4	NA	NA	TGTGCCAGCAGATTGGACGTAGACATTCTGTACTTC	CASRLDVDILYF
TRBV4-2	TRBJ2-1	NA	TRBD2	TGTGCCAGCAGCCGCCTAGCGGATTGGGGATACAATGAGCTGTTCTTC	CASSRLADWGYNELFF
TRBV20-1	TRBJ1-3	once	NA	TGCAGTGCTAGAGAGCCGGGACAAAGTTTCCCCTACTCTGGAGACACCATATATTTT	CSAREPGQSFPYSGDTIYF
TRBV11-2	TRBJ2-4	NA	NA	TGTGCCAGCTCCTATGGGGGGCGAGGAAACATTCAGTACTTC	CASSYGGRGNIQYF
TRBV11-2	TRBJ1-2	NA	NA	TGTGCCTGCAGCCCCCGTCTACGGGGTGGCGATGGCTACACCTTC	CACSPRLRGGDGYTF
TRBV20-1	TRBJ2-3	medium-sized	TRBD2	TGCAGTGCCCCATCGGGGGGTAAGGATACGCAGTATTTT	CSAPSGGKDTQYF
TRBV7-9	TRBJ2-3	NA	NA	TGTGCCAGCAGCTTAGGGGGAGATATGCAGTATTTT	CASSLGGDMQYF
TRBV11-3	TRBJ2-3	NA	TRBD2	TGTGCCAGCAGCTTAGGAGTTGCGGGAGCGATACCCAATACAGATACGCAGTATTTT	CASSLGVAGAIPNTDTQYF